One sample yielded the 11 T cell receptor beta chains listed below, sequenced in a study of blood T cell repertoires in COVID-19. Produced via immunoSEQ multiplex PCR; TCRdb's table is partial and in-frame only. The profile covers fewer than 250,000 clones, with approximately 80% appearing a single time and 1.5% to 2% taken by the ten largest. Sequenced material: PBMCs or T cells enriched from blood (not recorded which). The receptors originated from a man aged 60 to 75 who had recovered from COVID-19.

The V and J genes are TRBV6-1 and TRBJ2-5; weak D call: TRBD1 (5 bases). The CDR3 consists of 14 residues. The germline gives CDR1 MNHNS, CDR2 SASEGT. Trimming left V 3 bases short and J 3 bases short, with 11 bases between. The CDR3 DNA follows: TGTGCCAGCAGTGAGGTGTTGACAGAAGAGACCCAGTACTTC. Protein: CASSEVLTEETQYF.

This clone was seen a handful of times. This chain links TRBV19 with TRBJ2-1, with 7 bases fitting TRBD2. Trimming at V came to 6 bases and at J to 2 bases, leaving 1 base not matched to a gene. CDR1 LNHDA and CDR2 SQIVND come from the germline V gene (reference sequence). CDR3 length equals 13 residues. This chain's CDR3 is CASSTSAYNEQFF. The CDR3 nucleotides are TGTGCCAGTAGCACTAGCGCCTACAATGAGCAGTTCTTC.

This rearrangement joins TRBV5-6 to TRBJ1-1; D remains unclear. V was cut by 4 bases and J by 8 bases, with 12 bases left in between. This CDR3 comprises 12 residues. In germline, CDR1 is SGHDT, CDR2 YYEEEE. As DNA, the CDR3 is TGTGCCAGCAGCGCGGACTTCCTCGAAGCTTTCTTT. It encodes CASSADFLEAFF. The full variable domain, rest sourced from reference TRBV5-6 and TRBJ1-1, is DAGVTQSPTHLIKTRGQQVTLRCSPKSGHDTVSWYQQALGQGPQFIFQYYEEEERQRGNFPDRFSGHQFPNYSSELNVNALLLGDSALYLCASSADFLEAFFGQGTRLTVV.

The V call is TRBV11-3, the J call TRBJ2-2, with TRBD2 matching 13 bases. This CDR3 has 15 amino acids. The V gene's germline CDR1 is SGHNT and CDR2 YENEEA. V shed 5 bases and J 6 bases; nucleotides not matched to a gene: 3. The chain's CDR3 is CASSGLAGVPGELFF. The CDR3 bases are TGTGCCAGCAGCGGACTAGCGGGGGTCCCCGGGGAGCTGTTTTTT.

The V and J genes are TRBV19 and TRBJ2-2; 10 positions match TRBD1. Unmatched junction bases numbered 6, after V lost 6 bases and J lost 5 bases. The CDR3 length is 15 residues. Germline assignment: CDR1 LNHDA and CDR2 SQIVND (reference sequence). CDR3 nucleotide sequence: TGTGCCAGTAGGCAACCGGGACAGGGGACCGGGGAGCTGTTTTTT. Translated: CASRQPGQGTGELFF.

The chain employs TRBV2 and TRBJ2-5; no clear D gene. The CDR3 totals 12 residues. Germline CDR1 and CDR2: SNHLY and FYNNEI. Trimming pared 3 bases from V and 1 base from J, leaving 3 bases between. The CDR3, as DNA: TGTGCCAGCAGTGACCTCCAAGAGACCCAGTACTTC. This encodes CASSDLQETQYF.

This clone has just a few counts. Relative to the germline gene, one junction end is altered; a read error may explain this. The chain has TRBV29-1 and TRBJ2-1, with TRBD2 matching over 10 bases. CDR3 length: 14 amino acids. Germline CDR1 is SQVTM and CDR2 is ANQGSEA. For the CDR3, the DNA is TGCAGCGTTTCGACTAGCGGGTTCTACGATGAGCAGTTCTTC. Protein: CSVSTSGFYDEQFF.

The chain couples TRBV7-2 to TRBJ2-7, with a weak D call TRBD1 (5 bases). V shed 2 bases and J shed 0 bases, with 11 bases lying between them. Germline CDR1 is SGHTA and CDR2 is FQGNSA. The CDR3 extends over 15 amino acids. CDR3 in DNA: TGTGCCAGCAGCTTATGGGGCGGAAGCTCCTACGAGCAGTACTTC. This sequence encodes CASSLWGGSSYEQYF.

The chain is built from TRBV2 and TRBJ1-2; no firm D call. The CDR3 is 14 residues long. The V gene's germline CDR1 is SNHLY and CDR2 FYNNEI. V lost 7 bases, J lost 7 bases, and 19 bases lay in between. CDR3 loop: CASTREPPGGGYTF. The CDR3, as DNA: TGTGCCAGCACTCGGGAACCCCCAGGAGGTGGCTACACCTTC.

CDR3 coding DNA: TGTGCCAGCAGCTCCGACAGGTACAATTCACCCCTCCACTTT. Translation gives CASSSDRYNSPLHF. The rearrangement joins TRBV5-6 to TRBJ1-6, with a possible D match to TRBD1 (6 bases). V lost 3 bases and J lost 7, with 11 bases in between. Germline V gene lookup returns CDR1 SGHDT and CDR2 YYEEEE. The CDR3 loop spans 14 amino acids.

The chain recombines TRBV9 with TRBJ2-7, with 10 nucleotides matching TRBD2. This CDR3 contains 16 residues. After removal of 2 bases from V and 2 bases from J, the junction contained 7 bases not matched to a gene. Germline V gene data show CDR1 as SGDLS and CDR2 as YYNGEE. CDR3 nucleotides: TGTGCCAGCAGCGTGTCTCTAGCGGGGGCCCCCTACGAGCAGTACTTC. The encoded protein is CASSVSLAGAPYEQYF.